This TCR beta chain was recovered during a study of long-term antiretroviral therapy in people with HIV (dated by TCRdb to between 2020 and 2023). Regarding the study in general: Collection of the earliest samples took place about a decade ahead of the 2015 WHO recommendation for immediate ART, at a time when ART was typically delayed until CD4 counts fell. A retrospective serial study tested whether changes in peripheral blood TRB repertoire composition and diversity were associated with ART initiation and durable HIV suppression. A total of under 250 cryopreserved PBMC samples came from 25 to 30 adults with confirmed HIV infection and were collected serially over a mean of about six years (range 1-12). Eleven of the 30 participants with HIV were female. No cross-contamination during QIAcube processing was seen in test extractions of a monoclonal T-cell line run alongside around 30 polyclonal samples.

The study at large found these results: The samples span the years 2004 to 2017, and the ART regimens used may be less effective than current regimens. Starting ART was linked to a significant rise in TRB diversity, yet even after long-term ART the diversity remained significantly lower than in transplant donor controls. Since PBMC availability was limited, sequencing covered only the TCR beta chain, with no alpha chain pairing. At every time point, the repertoire was dominated by expanded TRB clones first identified before ART initiation, although this dominance fluctuated and, in many PLHIV, declined after ART. HIV repertoires had narrower CDR3 length ranges than controls, and the network structure suggested an antigen-experienced repertoire that shifted only slightly toward naive after ART. No data were available on ART adherence, viral resistance or therapy changes, limiting inferences about post-ART repertoire changes. Because cell numbers in pre-ART samples were limited, unsorted PBMC were profiled instead of sorted CD4+ and CD8+ T cells.

From cysteine to phenylalanine, the CDR3 is 14 amino acids long. CDR3 DNA only is kept here, 42 bases in frame from base 1. CDR1 and CDR2, per the germline V gene, are SGHTA and FQGNSA. V sheds 3 bases and J sheds 0 bases, leaving 9 bases between their ends. Inclusion was restricted to participants for whom at least one PBMC sample before ART initiation and at least two post-ART samples were available. Every participant with HIV received treatment in the United States of America. Before DNA extraction, cryopreserved samples of about 0.95-10 million PBMC were thawed and then washed. At the time of the earliest PBMC sample, participants with HIV were aged between about 20 and 60 years. Per participant, PBMC samples came from 1-4 timepoints prior to ART initiation and 2-8 timepoints following ART initiation, for a median of 7 samples. For every participant, serial HIV viral load, CD4+ T-cell count, ART history and demographic data were obtained. A Qiagen kit on a QIAcube was used to extract genomic DNA from unsorted PBMC, with samples processed in batches of 12.

On this clone itself: Its antigen remains unidentified. Base-call qualities are not available, and no considerably larger clone is one nucleotide away.

The immunoSEQ hsTCRB v3.0 assay was used at survey level resolution to sequence the TRB variable region. The targeted TRB sequencing depth was about 35,000-55,000 T-cell genomes per sample. An Illumina MiSeq with a v3 150-cycle kit was used to sequence the pooled TRB libraries. On the study's bioinformatics: Repertoire analysis was run in R within a reproducible Nextflow workflow that covered QC, data transformation and analysis. Custom analyses were implemented in LymphoSeq2, an R package for AIRR-Seq data exploration. After excluding a handful of samples that yielded fewer than 5000 total TRB sequences, fewer than 200 HIV repertoires remained for analysis. Among the roughly 190 retained HIV repertoires, 55 to 60 were collected before ART initiation and approximately 130 were collected after ART initiation. Repertoires were downsampled to 5000 TRB nucleotide sequences, with summary statistics averaged over 100 downsampling iterations. Only TRB sequences with CDR3 regions of at least seven amino acids were retained for analysis. Diversity was measured with a Shannon entropy-derived clonality score and the Gini coefficient. Repertoire networks linked the top 5000 CDR3 amino acid sequences whenever two sequences differed by an edit distance of one. For TRB CDR3 amino acid sequences, antigen specificity groups and MHC restriction were predicted with GLIPH2. To flag known CMV, EBV, HIV or tissue antigen associations, CDR3 amino acid sequences were matched against VDJdb and McPAS-TCR. Pre-ART, post-ART and control groups were compared with Wilcoxon signed-rank tests and Holm-Bonferroni correction. TCRdb mirrors the immuneACCESS table, restricted to in-frame sequences. Some clones are absent from its copies; in checked studies, under half trace to an unresolved V gene, and the reason for the others is unknown. V, J and clone size derive from that table, while D and trimming were established from the DNA sequence. This sample gives thousands of clones in total; around 77% of them show up just once. The top ten hold about 15% of the sample.

This sample comprised unsorted PBMCs, obtained 0.4 years before starting antiretroviral therapy. The TCR comes from a man aged 25-45 years with HIV. The chain employs TRBV7-2 and TRBJ2-7; there is no confident call for the D gene. The nucleotides read TGTGCCAGCAGCTTTGAGCGACTCTCCTACGAGCAGTACTTC. Its product reads: CASSFERLSYEQYF.